The rows below give T cell receptor beta chains drawn from one sample of a study of blood T cell repertoires in COVID-19. The repertoire was sequenced with immunoSEQ multiplex PCR; TCRdb's copy has only in-frame clones and lacks some. The sample consists of around 26,000 clones, approximately 82% of them appearing once. Sequencing was done on a sample of peripheral blood. The receptors stem from a man older than 75 with active or convalescent COVID-19. The CDR3 runs from the conserved cysteine through the conserved F or W. A D gene is named only where the DNA matches it firmly. Clone sizes are given selectively: once, few, many, or a class where the clone is expanded.

d_call j_call clone_size v_call cdr3_length cdr3_nt cdr3_aa
. TRBJ1-5 few TRBV5-8 15 TGTGCCAGCAGCCGAAACCCAAAGCTGAATCAGCCCCAGCATTTT CASSRNPKLNQPQHF
TRBD1 TRBJ2-5 . TRBV5-1 15 TGCGCCAGCAGCATAATGGGACAGGTGCAAGAGACCCAGTACTTC CASSIMGQVQETQYF
TRBD1 TRBJ2-7 . TRBV6-5 13 TGTGCCAGCAGCCGGGACAGGGTTTACGAGCAGTACTTC CASSRDRVYEQYF
. TRBJ2-3 . TRBV2 12 TGTGCCAGCAGGGGGCAGCCCGATACGCAGTATTTT CASRGQPDTQYF
. TRBJ1-3 . TRBV19 19 TGTGCCAGTAGTATAGATCCAGCCCGGACGGGGAGCTCTGGAAACACCATATATTTT CASSIDPARTGSSGNTIYF
. TRBJ2-2 . TRBV4-2 15 TGTGCCAGCAGCCAAGCGGACACGAACACCGGGGAGCTGTTTTTT CASSQADTNTGELFF
. TRBJ2-7 . TRBV27 16 TGTGCCAGCAGTTTATCTGGGGGCCAGCTGGGGTTCGAGCAGTACTTC CASSLSGGQLGFEQYF
. TRBJ2-3 . TRBV7-2 14 TGTGCCAGCAGCCCGGGGGACGCTACAGATACGCAGTATTTT CASSPGDATDTQYF
. TRBJ2-7 . TRBV11-2 14 TGTGCCAGCAGCTTAGATCCCTCTAGCTACGAGCAGTACTTC CASSLDPSSYEQYF
. TRBJ1-2 . TRBV18 18 TGTGCCAGCTCACCAATCATAGCCGGCAGGGAGGATGGCTATGGCTACACCTTC CASSPIIAGREDGYGYTF
TRBD2 TRBJ2-1 few TRBV5-7 17 TGTGCCAGCAGCAATCCGGGACTAGCGGGCTCCTACAATGAGCAGTTCTTC CASSNPGLAGSYNEQFF
. TRBJ1-5 once TRBV6-1 15 TGTGCCAGCAGTGAAACACCCTTTAACAATCAGCCCCAGCATTTT CASSETPFNNQPQHF
. TRBJ1-6 medium-sized TRBV6-6 15 TGTGCCGGAGGCGCTGGGCCGGGCCTTAATTCACCCCTCCACTTT CAGGAGPGLNSPLHF
TRBD2 TRBJ2-5 once TRBV3-1/TRBV3-2 19 TGTGCCAGCAGCCAAGATGCTTTTGGGACTAGCGGGAGTTTCGAGACCCAGTACTTC CASSQDAFGTSGSFETQYF
TRBD1 TRBJ1-2 few TRBV5-6 12 TGTGCCAGCAGCTGGGACAGGGACAGCTACACCTTC CASSWDRDSYTF
. TRBJ2-7 . TRBV7-5 17 . CARSAPWAPGATYEQYF
. TRBJ2-7 . TRBV28 16 TGTGCCAGCAGTTCCGGCCCGCCGCGGGTCTCCTACGAGCAGTACTTC CASSSGPPRVSYEQYF
. TRBJ2-2 . TRBV18 14 TGTGCCAGCTGGCCAGGAGGGGCAGTCGGGGAGCTGTTTTTT CASWPGGAVGELFF
TRBD1 TRBJ2-1 . TRBV7-2 14 TGTGCCAGCAGCGTCGACAGGGGGATGGATGAGCAGTTCTTC CASSVDRGMDEQFF
TRBD1 TRBJ2-1 . TRBV5-1 14 TGCGCCAGCAGCCAAGGACAGGGTTGGAATGAGCAGTTCTTC CASSQGQGWNEQFF
TRBD1 TRBJ2-5 few TRBV27 18 TGTGCCAGCAGTCCCGGGACAGGGGGGGCAGACAATAAAGAGACCCAGTACTTC CASSPGTGGADNKETQYF